Each of the 3 T cell receptor beta chains below was sequenced from the same sample in a study of shared clonotypes between healthy human individuals. Assay used: immunoSEQ multiplex PCR; TCRdb lists only in-frame clones, some missing. The sample contains over a million clones, 75% to 80% of which appear only once. Source material: memory CD4+ T cells from PBMCs. Subset meaning: CD45RA-negative fraction. The source of these receptors is a man in his late teens or twenties in good health. Some clones in this sample may be carry-over from other donors' samples.

This chain connects TRBV4-1 to TRBJ2-7, with 9 bases lining up with TRBD1. The CDR3 is made up of 15 amino acids. Trimming took 1 base from V and 6 from J; bases not matched to a gene: 7. Germline CDR1 reads MGHRA; CDR2 reads YSYEKL. The CDR3: CASSQAPGQGREQYF. The CDR3, as DNA: TGCGCCAGCAGCCAAGCGCCGGGACAGGGTCGCGAGCAGTACTTC.

The rearrangement joins TRBV15 to TRBJ2-2; 7 bases fit TRBD1. The CDR3 length is 16 residues. V shed 0 bases, J shed 7 bases, and the junction held 8 bases outside the gene matches. Germline V gene sequence: CDR1 LNHNV, CDR2 YYDKDF (reference sequence). The CDR3 is CATSRDIRGGIGELFF. In DNA, the CDR3 is TGTGCCACCAGCAGAGATATTAGAGGGGGCATCGGGGAGCTGTTTTTT.

This clone was detected a few times. The chain is built from TRBV7-9 and TRBJ1-2; 7 positions agree with TRBD1. V trimming: 5 bases; J trimming: 7 bases; junction bases outside the gene matches: 13. The CDR3 is made up of 15 amino acids. Germline lookup yields CDR1 SEHNR and CDR2 FQNEAQ (reference sequence). The CDR3 reads CASSQRQGRVGGYTF. CDR3 sequence (DNA): TGTGCCAGCAGCCAAAGACAGGGTCGCGTGGGTGGCTACACCTTC.